One sample yielded the 8 T cell receptor beta chains listed below, sequenced in a study of blood T cell repertoires in COVID-19. Clones were sequenced by immunoSEQ multiplex PCR, and TCRdb holds only the in-frame ones, with some missing. The sample includes approximately 90,000 clones, 80% of them seen just once. Sequencing was carried out using peripheral blood. All receptors come from a woman of 80 years or more with acute or convalescent COVID-19.

This clone appeared a few times. The DNA for the CDR3 is TGTGCCACCCTAGACAGGGGTCGTAATTCACCCCTCCACTTT. Its translation: CATLDRGRNSPLHF. The chain uses TRBV19 and TRBJ1-6; 8 nucleotides align to TRBD1. This CDR3 is 14 amino acids long. CDR1 and CDR2 from the germline V gene are LNHDA and SQIVND (reference sequence). Trimming cost V 10 bases and J 6 bases; bases outside gene matches: 8.

This rearrangement joins TRBV18 to TRBJ2-7, with D perhaps TRBD2 (5 bases). Germline CDR1 reads KGHSH; CDR2 reads LQKENI. This CDR3 spans 12 amino acids. V was trimmed by 1 base and J by 7 bases, leaving 8 bases between them. The CDR3 DNA reads as TGTGCCAGCTCACCACTAAGGGAGGAGCAGTACTTC. Its protein product is CASSPLREEQYF.

The chain carries TRBV7-9 and TRBJ1-2; possible D gene TRBD1, 5 bases. The germline CDR1 and CDR2 sequences are SEHNR and FQNEAQ (reference sequence). The CDR3 loop spans 16 amino acids. V lost 5 bases and J lost 3, with 19 bases in between. This CDR3 reads CASSHGSTDPDYGYTF. The CDR3 coding sequence is TGTGCCAGCAGCCATGGGTCGACAGACCCCGACTATGGCTACACCTTC.

The genes are TRBV7-7 and TRBJ1-4, with 7 positions matching TRBD1. V shed 3 bases and J 8 bases; nucleotides not matched to a gene: 9. The CDR3 sequence is 15 residues long. Per germline, CDR1 SSHAT and CDR2 FNYEAQ (reference sequence). Written as DNA, the CDR3 is TGTGCCAGCAGCTTGGGGTCAGGGGGAATGGAAAAACTGTTTTTT. It yields the protein CASSLGSGGMEKLFF.

The chain combines TRBV6-6 with TRBJ1-1, with 8 bases lining up with TRBD1. V lost 6 bases to trimming and J lost 4 bases; unmatched junction nucleotides: 4. This CDR3 has 13 residues. Germline values: CDR1 MNHNY, CDR2 SVGAGI (reference sequence). This CDR3 is CASSRDRGTEAFF. In DNA form, the CDR3 reads TGTGCCAGCAGCCGAGACAGGGGCACTGAAGCTTTCTTT.

The chain links TRBV6-1 to TRBJ1-3; D call uncertain. V was shortened by 3 bases and J by 5 bases, with 8 bases between the two germline ends. Germline lookup yields CDR1 MNHNS and CDR2 SASEGT. The CDR3 consists of 13 residues. The CDR3 sequence is CASSESFRNTIYF. For the CDR3, the DNA is TGTGCCAGCAGTGAGTCTTTCCGAAACACCATATATTTT.

The chain is built from TRBV9 and TRBJ1-1, with D uncertain. Trimming pared 0 bases from V and 0 bases from J, leaving 3 bases between. The CDR3 length is 13 residues. Germline V lookup: CDR1 SGDLS, CDR2 YYNGEE. The CDR3 here is CASSVAVNTEAFF. For the CDR3, the DNA is TGTGCCAGCAGCGTAGCAGTGAACACTGAAGCTTTCTTT.

CDR3 sequence reads: CASSVHSKLPGELFF. CDR3 DNA sequence: TGTGCCAGCAGCGTACACTCAAAACTCCCCGGGGAGCTGTTTTTT. The V gene is TRBV9, the J gene TRBJ2-2; D not resolved. Trimming pared 1 base from V and 6 bases from J, leaving 13 bases between. This CDR3 spans 15 amino acids. Looked up from germline, CDR1 is SGDLS and CDR2 is YYNGEE.